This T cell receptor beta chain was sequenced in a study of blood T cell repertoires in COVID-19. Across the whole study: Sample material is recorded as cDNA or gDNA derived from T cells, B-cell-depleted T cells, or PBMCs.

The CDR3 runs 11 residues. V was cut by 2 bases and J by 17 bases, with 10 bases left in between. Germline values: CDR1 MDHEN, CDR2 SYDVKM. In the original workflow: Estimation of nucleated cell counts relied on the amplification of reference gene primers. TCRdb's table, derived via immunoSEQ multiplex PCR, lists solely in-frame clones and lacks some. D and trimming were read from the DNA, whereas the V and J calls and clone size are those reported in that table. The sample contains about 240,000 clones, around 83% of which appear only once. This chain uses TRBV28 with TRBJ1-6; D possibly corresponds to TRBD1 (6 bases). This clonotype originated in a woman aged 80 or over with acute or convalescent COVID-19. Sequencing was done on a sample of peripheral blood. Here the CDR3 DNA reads TGTGCCAGCAGTTTAGGCCAGGGGATCCACTTT. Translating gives CASSLGQGIHF.